These 8 T cell receptor beta chains came from one sample sequenced in a study of vaccination effects on CD4 cells after COVID-19. Viral peptide pool expansion of antigen-specific CD4+ T cells preceded sequencing in the ViraFEST assay. At the end of 10 days of culture, CD4+ T cells were isolated. Each person got two doses of an mRNA SARS-CoV-2 vaccine, BNT162b2 or mRNA-1273. The method was immunoSEQ multiplex PCR; TCRdb's version includes in-frame clones alone and lacks a portion of them. The table records 25,000 to 35,000 clones, approximately 79% of them present only once. These receptors' targets are unknown. The input for sequencing was CD4+ T cells from PBMCs cultured with SARS-CoV-2 spike peptides, taken after COVID-19 vaccination. These receptors were taken from a human donor who received a COVID-19 vaccine. Some clones in this sample may be carry-over from other donors' samples.

The chain combines TRBV6-4 with TRBJ1-2; 9 bases are shared with TRBD1. The CDR3 runs 13 residues. J gave up 6 bases and V 3 bases, and 2 bases lay outside the gene matches. The germline V gene has CDR1 MRHNA and CDR2 SNTAGT. The CDR3 spells CASSERQGDGYTF. The CDR3 DNA follows: TGTGCCAGCAGTGAGAGACAGGGGGATGGCTACACCTTC.

The chain is built from TRBV4-1 and TRBJ1-2; D is perhaps TRBD1 (5 bases). This CDR3 is 14 amino acids long. The germline CDR1 and CDR2 sequences are MGHRA and YSYEKL. Trimming shortened V by 0 bases and J by 4 bases, and 9 bases separated the two germline ends. The CDR3 DNA is TGCGCCAGCAGCCAAGATGGGCAGGGCTATGGCTACACCTTC. Its protein product is CASSQDGQGYGYTF.

The gene calls are TRBV7-2 and TRBJ2-3, with 9 bases aligning to TRBD1. The CDR3 is made up of 14 amino acids. CDR1 is SGHTA, CDR2 FQGNSA, per germline. J lost 3 bases, V lost 6 bases, and 4 bases had no gene match. The CDR3 DNA is TGTGCCAGCAGGTACAGGGGGCGGACAGATACGCAGTATTTT. Its protein product is CASRYRGRTDTQYF. Together with reference TRBV7-2 and TRBJ2-3, the CDR3 gives the full variable domain: GAGVSQSPSNKVTEKGKDVELRCDPISGHTALYWYRQSLGQGLEFLIYFQGNSAPDKSGLPSDRFSAERTGGSVSTLTIQRTQQEDSAVYLCASRYRGRTDTQYFGPGTRLTVL.

The chain joins TRBV7-2 to TRBJ1-1; D not certain. The germline gives CDR1 SGHTA, CDR2 FQGNSA. V lost 2 bases and J 1 base, leaving 8 bases between the germline ends. This CDR3 has 14 amino acids. The CDR3 region is CASSLHRANTEAFF. The CDR3 nucleotides are TGTGCCAGCAGCTTACACAGAGCGAACACTGAAGCTTTCTTT.

The J gene is TRBJ2-1, the V gene TRBV21-1; the DNA was not compared with TRBD1, the D call given in the table. TRBV21-1 is designated a pseudogene. This CDR3 contains 17 residues. The CDR3 reads CASSKDEGQGPHNEQFF. In DNA form, the CDR3 reads TGTGCCAGCAGCAAAGATGAAGGCCAGGGGCCCCACAATGAGCAGTTCTTC.

This chain links TRBV2 with TRBJ2-5; D might be TRBD1 (5 bases). The CDR3 has 13 amino acids. The V end was cut by 4 bases, the J end by 0 bases, with 6 bases between. The germline CDR1 and CDR2 sequences are SNHLY and FYNNEI. The CDR3 here is CASSGQNQETQYF. The CDR3 nucleotides read TGTGCCAGCAGTGGACAGAACCAAGAGACCCAGTACTTC. The whole variable domain, filled in from reference TRBV2 and TRBJ2-5, reads EPEVTQTPSHQVTQMGQEVILRCVPISNHLYFYWYRQILGQKVEFLVSFYNNEISEKSEIFDDQFSVERPDGSNFTLKIRSTKLEDSAMYFCASSGQNQETQYFGPGTRLLVL.

The chain recombines TRBV19 with TRBJ1-1; D possibly corresponds to TRBD1 (6 bases). Germline assignment: CDR1 LNHDA and CDR2 SQIVND (reference sequence). The CDR3 runs 20 residues. V was trimmed by 0 bases and J by 0 bases, leaving 23 bases between them. DNA for the CDR3: TGTGCCAGTAGTATAGAGATCGGCGGGGGGCAGTTCGTCATGAACACTGAAGCTTTCTTT. This encodes CASSIEIGGGQFVMNTEAFF.

The genes are TRBV18 and TRBJ1-2; perhaps TRBD1 as D (5 bases). Germline lookup yields CDR1 KGHSH and CDR2 LQKENI. This CDR3 has 16 amino acids. Trimming removed 2 bases at V and 3 bases at J, with 16 bases between. This CDR3 reads CASSPSQGIGDYGYTF. The CDR3 DNA follows: TGTGCCAGCTCACCATCTCAGGGAATAGGTGACTATGGCTACACCTTC.